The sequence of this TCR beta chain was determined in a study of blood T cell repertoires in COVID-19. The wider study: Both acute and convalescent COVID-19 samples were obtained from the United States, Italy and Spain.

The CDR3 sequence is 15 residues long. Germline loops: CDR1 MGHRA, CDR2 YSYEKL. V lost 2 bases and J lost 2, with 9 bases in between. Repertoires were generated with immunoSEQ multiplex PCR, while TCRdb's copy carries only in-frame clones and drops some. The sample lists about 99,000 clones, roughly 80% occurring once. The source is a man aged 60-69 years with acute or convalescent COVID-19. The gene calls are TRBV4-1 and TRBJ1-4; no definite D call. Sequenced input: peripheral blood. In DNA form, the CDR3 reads TGCGCCAGCAGCCAACGGGGTGGTACTAATGAAAAACTGTTTTTT. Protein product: CASSQRGGTNEKLFF.